A single sample gave rise to the 9 T cell receptor beta chains below, sequenced in a study of vaccination and CD4 T cells after COVID-19. These receptors have no identified antigens. As for treatment: approximately nine-day PBMC culture with coronavirus spike peptide pools or control peptides (ViraFEST assay). Ahead of the COVID-19 pandemic (2011-2018), the CD4+ T cells of the unexposed donor were collected. Sequencing of cultured CD4+ T cell DNA used the Oncomine TCR Beta short-read assay. From cultured CD4+ T cells, genomic DNA was extracted. Each CDR3 protein gets one entry after TCRdb re-called the PCR reads with MiXCR. This sample has 7,500 to 10,000 distinct CDR3 sequences; about 34% occur once, and the top ten carry 15%. The sequenced sample consisted of CD4+ T cells from blood, cultured in vitro. The receptors shown here come from a human donor in good health.

The chain combines TRBV20-1 with TRBJ2-1; 8 bases agree with TRBD2. Per the germline V gene, CDR1 is DFQATT and CDR2 is SNEGSKA (reference sequence). CDR3 length: 15 amino acids. The junction had 8 bases not matched to a gene; V was cut back by 0 bases and J by 7 bases. The CDR3 loop is CSARDRTSGANEQFF. DNA for the CDR3: TGCAGTGCTAGAGATCGCACTAGCGGAGCAAATGAGCAGTTCTTC.

This clonotype is categorized as medium-sized. The J gene is TRBJ2-1, the V gene TRBV15; D ambiguous. V was clipped by 0 bases and J by 8 bases, with 8 bases between them. This CDR3 has 13 amino acids. Germline lookup yields CDR1 LNHNV and CDR2 YYDKDF (reference sequence). The CDR3: CATSRDLSHEQFF. For the CDR3, the DNA is TGTGCCACCAGCAGAGATCTAAGCCATGAGCAGTTCTTC.

This clonotype was detected only a few times. The gene calls are TRBV7-2 and TRBJ1-2, with a possible D match to TRBD1 (6 bases). The germline V gene has CDR1 SGHTA and CDR2 FQGNSA. The CDR3 loop spans 14 amino acids. Trimming cost V 5 bases and J 8 bases, with 18 bases left between them. The CDR3 loop is CASSAYTGMGGYTF. In DNA, the CDR3 is TGTGCCAGCAGCGCATACACAGGGATGGGCGGCTACACCTTC.

This clonotype was seen a few times. The rearrangement links TRBV15 to TRBJ2-2, with 9 bases matching TRBD1. Unmatched junction bases numbered 7, after V lost 8 bases and J lost 3 bases. The germline gives CDR1 LNHNV, CDR2 YYDKDF (reference sequence). This CDR3 contains 15 residues. CDR3 loop: CATRQGGFDTGELFF. CDR3 sequence (DNA): TGTGCCACCCGACAGGGGGGGTTTGACACCGGGGAGCTGTTTTTT.

The V gene is TRBV20-1, the J gene TRBJ2-5; D uncertain. CDR3 length: 14 amino acids. Trimming pared 0 bases from V and 2 bases from J, leaving 10 bases between. Germline V CDR1 and CDR2: DFQATT, SNEGSKA (reference sequence). The chain's CDR3 is CSARDQSFQETQYF. The CDR3, as DNA: TGCAGTGCTAGAGATCAGAGCTTTCAAGAGACCCAGTACTTC.

This chain uses TRBV6-2 or TRBV6-3 with TRBJ2-5, with D perhaps TRBD2 (5 bases). In germline, CDR1 is MNHEY, CDR2 SVGEGT. This CDR3 region has 15 residues. V was clipped by 5 bases and J by 3 bases, with 16 bases between them. In nucleotides, the CDR3 is TGTGCCAGCAGTAATCTGGGGAGCTTTAAAGAGACCCAGTACTTC. It codes for CASSNLGSFKETQYF.

CDR3: CASSRGQGAADTQYF. CDR3 coding DNA: TGTGCCAGTAGTAGAGGACAGGGGGCCGCAGATACGCAGTATTTT. V and J are TRBV19 and TRBJ2-3; 11 positions agree with TRBD1. Germline V gene sequence: CDR1 LNHDA, CDR2 SQIVND (reference sequence). With V trimmed by 4 bases and J by 4 bases, 4 bases remained unmatched. The CDR3 extends over 15 amino acids.

The V gene is TRBV28, the J gene TRBJ2-7; maybe TRBD1 (6 bases). V was clipped by 10 bases and J by 5 bases, with 18 bases between them. From germline, CDR1 is MDHEN and CDR2 SYDVKM. CDR3 length: 13 residues. Here the CDR3 DNA reads TGTGCCATTTTGGGGACATTTGAGGACGAGCAGTACTTC. Its translation: CAILGTFEDEQYF.

The chain uses TRBV10-2 and TRBJ1-2, with D perhaps matching TRBD1 (5 bases). Trimming shortened V by 6 bases and J by 5 bases, and 16 bases separated the two germline ends. The CDR3 length is 14 residues. Germline-derived CDR1 and CDR2 are WSHSY and SAAADI. The CDR3 protein is CASRKSGGWYGYTF. The CDR3 DNA reads as TGCGCCAGCAGAAAGAGCGGGGGTTGGTATGGCTACACCTTC.